The source of this TCR beta chain is a study of beta chain features in type 1 diabetes. The J segment lost 4 bases and the V segment lost 6 bases, leaving 11 bases of the junction unmatched. This CDR3 contains 15 residues. Germline V CDR1 and CDR2: MNHNY, SVGAGI (reference sequence). This clone has at least ten counts. Its antigen remains unidentified. Study conclusions and caveats: The study found that naive, central memory and Treg TCRB repertoires appeared more similar in patients than in healthy donors.

What was sequenced were expressed TCRB transcripts, since all of the isolated RNA had been reverse transcribed. Sequencing was performed with immunoSEQ multiplex PCR; in TCRdb, only in-frame clones are kept and a portion is missing. The sample holds some 150,000 clones, 6.9% seen once. The gene calls are TRBV6-6 and TRBJ1-2, with TRBD1 identical over 7 bases. This TCR came from a young woman in good health. Specimen: central memory CD4+ T cells from blood. DNA of the CDR3: TGTGCCAGCAGCTATGACGGAAACAGGGGCTATGGCTACACCTTC. As protein: CASSYDGNRGYGYTF.